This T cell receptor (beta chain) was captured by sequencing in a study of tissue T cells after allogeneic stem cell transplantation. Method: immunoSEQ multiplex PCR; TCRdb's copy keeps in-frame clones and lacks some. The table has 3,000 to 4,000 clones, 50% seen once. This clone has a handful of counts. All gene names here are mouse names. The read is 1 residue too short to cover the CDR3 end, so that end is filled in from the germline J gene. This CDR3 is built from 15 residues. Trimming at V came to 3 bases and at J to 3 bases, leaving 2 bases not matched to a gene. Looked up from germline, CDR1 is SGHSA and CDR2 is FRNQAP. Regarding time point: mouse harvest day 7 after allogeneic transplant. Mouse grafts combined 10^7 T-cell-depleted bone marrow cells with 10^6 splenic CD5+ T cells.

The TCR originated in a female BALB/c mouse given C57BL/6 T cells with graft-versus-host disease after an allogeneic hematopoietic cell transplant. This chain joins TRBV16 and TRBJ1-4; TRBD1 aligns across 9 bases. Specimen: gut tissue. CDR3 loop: CASSFTGGTNERLFF. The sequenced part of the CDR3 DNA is TGTGCAAGCAGCTTTACAGGGGGCACCAACGAAAGATTATTT.